The 13 T cell receptor beta chains below were found in one sample sequenced in a study of CD8+ T cells in alopecia areata. The pooled cutaneous lymph node cells were sorted using several markers (CD4, CD8alpha, NKG2D, NKG2ACE and others). After isolation, RNA underwent reverse transcription to generate cDNA as the sequencing template. TCRdb's copy holds only in-frame clones and misses some; the assay was immunoSEQ multiplex PCR. Listed for the sample are 270,000 or so clones, none seen a single time. Specimen: CD4+ T cells sorted from a lymph node. The receptors originated from a C3H/HeJ mouse with alopecia areata. The mouse strain carries the MHC haplotype H2-k.

Details on this clone: These gene names are mouse names. The sequence runs out 3 residues before the end of the CDR3; the remainder is reconstructed from the germline J gene. The chain carries TRBV1 and TRBJ1-6, with a possible D match to TRBD1 (5 bases). TRBJ1-6 is labeled an ORF, and its function is uncertain. There are 13 residues in the CDR3. Trimming pared 0 bases from V and 9 bases from J, leaving 6 bases between. Germline CDR1 NSQYPW, CDR2 LRSPGD (reference sequence). The CDR3 spells CTCSADQGSPLYF. The DNA read from the CDR3 is TGCACCTGCAGTGCAGATCAGGGTTCGCCC.

A word on this clone: Mouse gene names apply. The read ends 4 residues early relative to the CDR3; the germline J gene fills the gap. This sequence joins TRBV31 and TRBJ2-1, with TRBD2 matching 10 bases. Germline loops: CDR1 GKSSPN, CDR2 SITVG. The CDR3 has 12 residues. The CDR3 sequence is CAWTGGAAEQFF. The sequenced CDR3 bases are TGTGCCTGGACTGGGGGGGCGGCT.

This clone occurred a few times. Mouse gene names apply. The CDR3 is cut off 4 residues early in the read; its end comes from the germline J gene. The identical CDR3 is also encoded by other nucleotide sequences in the sample. The chain uses TRBV5 and TRBJ2-2; D is perhaps TRBD2 (6 bases). In germline, CDR1 is LGHNA, CDR2 YNLKQL (reference sequence). Trimming took 0 bases from V and 3 from J, leaving 11 bases between them. CDR3 length: 16 residues. The CDR3 loop reads CASSQDGGRDTGQLYF. The part of the CDR3 DNA that was read is TGTGCCAGCAGCCAAGACGGGGGGAGGGACACCGGG.

This clone was seen at least ten times. Mouse names are used for the genes. The read terminates 4 residues ahead of where the CDR3 ends, so the germline J gene completes it. Other DNA sequences in the sample encode the same CDR3. The V and J genes are TRBV1 and TRBJ2-7, with 9 bases aligning to TRBD2. From germline, CDR1 is NSQYPW and CDR2 LRSPGD (reference sequence). This CDR3 comprises 15 residues. CDR3 region: CTCSADRLGGYEQYF. The covered CDR3 bases are TGCACCTGCAGTGCAGATCGGCTGGGGGGGTAT.

Points on this clone: A far larger clone is a single base away, which makes a read error likely. The germline and genes are mouse ones. The read falls 4 residues short of the CDR3 end, and the missing part is taken from the germline J gene. The identical CDR3 is also encoded by other nucleotide sequences in the sample. The chain carries TRBV13-1 and TRBJ2-2; 7 nucleotides match TRBD1. The V and J ends lost 5 bases and 0 bases, in that order; junction bases with no gene match: 1. This CDR3 has 14 amino acids. Germline V lookup: CDR1 NSHNY, CDR2 SYGAGN. This CDR3 is CASRGTANTGQLYF. CDR3 DNA (partial): TGTGCCAGCAGGGGGACAGCAAACACCGGG.

Regarding this clone: Mouse germline and gene names are used. The CDR3 is cut off 4 residues early in the read; its end comes from the germline J gene. V is TRBV19 and J is TRBJ1-1, with 10 bases that match TRBD1. This CDR3 contains 14 residues. Germline V gene lookup returns CDR1 FNHDT and CDR2 SITEND (reference sequence). CDR3 sequence reads: CASSPPGQGTEVFF. The sequenced CDR3 bases are TGTGCCAGCAGTCCTCCGGGACAGGGGACA.

Notes on this clone: Any gene name here is a mouse gene name. With the read ending 4 residues before the CDR3 end, the germline J gene is used to fill in that end. Other DNA sequences in the same sample also yield this CDR3. The rearrangement joins TRBV31 to TRBJ1-2; no clear D gene. V was clipped by 0 bases and J by 0 bases, with 5 bases between them. CDR1 is GKSSPN, CDR2 SITVG, per germline. The CDR3 spans 13 residues. This CDR3 reads CAWSLGTNSDYTF. The sequenced part of the CDR3 DNA is TGTGCCTGGAGTCTGGGGACAAACTCC.

As concerns this clone: The gene names here belong to mouse. The DNA ends 4 residues before the CDR3 does, and the rest of the CDR3 is filled in from the germline J gene. The chain employs TRBV31 and TRBJ2-4, with TRBD2 matching over 8 bases. This CDR3 has 14 residues. CDR1 is GKSSPN, CDR2 SITVG, per germline. Here the CDR3 reads CAWRNDWGENTLYF. The sequenced CDR3 bases are TGTGCCTGGAGAAACGACTGGGGTGAAAAC.

Turning to this clone: Gene names and germline match the mouse. CDR3 DNA, as far as it was read: TGCACCTGCAGTGCTCGACAGGACCAAGAC. It codes for CTCSARQDQD. The whole CDR3 protein reads CTCSARQDQDTQYF. This rearrangement joins TRBV1 to TRBJ2-5; tentatively, D is TRBD1 (6 bases). The read falls 4 residues short of the CDR3 end, and the missing part is taken from the germline J gene. CDR1 is NSQYPW and CDR2 is LRSPGD in the germline V gene (reference sequence). The CDR3 runs 14 residues. The V end was cut by 3 bases, the J end by 1 base, with 8 bases between.

This clone was seen more than once but under ten times. Gene labels here are mouse ones. The read gets to within 4 residues of the CDR3 end, and the germline J gene fills in the rest. This same CDR3 is encoded by further DNA sequences in the sample. The chain joins TRBV5 to TRBJ2-5; 10 nucleotides line up with TRBD1. The CDR3 totals 15 residues. In germline, CDR1 is LGHNA, CDR2 YNLKQL (reference sequence). J gave up 2 bases and V 1 base, and 0 bases lay outside the gene matches. Partial CDR3 DNA: TGTGCCAGCAGCCAAGGGACAGGGGGCCAAGAC. This codes for CASSQGTGGQD. The CDR3 in its entirety is CASSQGTGGQDTQYF.

This clone was recorded a few times. Gene names follow the mouse nomenclature. The sequence runs out 3 residues before the end of the CDR3; the remainder is reconstructed from the germline J gene. The chain links TRBV13-3 to TRBJ1-6; 9 bases align to TRBD1. TRBJ1-6 is placed among ORFs of uncertain function. Looked up from germline, CDR1 is NNHDY and CDR2 is SYVADS. V shed 4 bases, J shed 7 bases, and the junction held 6 bases outside the gene matches. The length of the CDR3 is 15 residues. The CDR3 DNA, read in part, is TGTGCCAGCAGTTCCCGGGACAGGGAGAATTCGCCC. Protein: CASSSRDRENSP. The whole CDR3 protein is CASSSRDRENSPLYF.

Turning to this clone: The gene names here belong to mouse. Read coverage stops 4 residues before the CDR3 terminus; the germline J gene supplies the remainder. The sample contains more than one DNA sequence encoding this CDR3. The V call is TRBV19, the J call TRBJ1-2, with 10 positions matching TRBD1. CDR1 and CDR2 from the germline V gene are FNHDT and SITEND (reference sequence). CDR3 length: 14 amino acids. V lost 4 bases and J lost 1; bases outside the gene matches: 1. The CDR3 DNA, read in part, is TGTGCCAGCAGTCGGACAGGGGGAAACTCC. It yields the protein CASSRTGGNS. The entire CDR3 reads CASSRTGGNSDYTF.

In its sample, this clone was seen many times. Germline and genes here are mouse. The observed sequence ends 4 residues before the CDR3 terminus, with the missing tail filled in from the germline J gene. V usage is TRBV13-3 and J usage is TRBJ2-5; 7 nucleotides align to TRBD1. The CDR3 contains 16 residues. Germline V lookup: CDR1 NNHDY, CDR2 SYVADS. The V segment lost 5 bases and the J segment 0 bases; nucleotides outside the gene matches: 9. The part of the CDR3 DNA that was read is TGTGCCAGCAGCCCCAACAGGGGAGGGAACCAAGAC. Amino acid sequence: CASSPNRGGNQD. The CDR3 in its entirety is CASSPNRGGNQDTQYF.